The entry below describes one T cell receptor beta chain. This record comes from a study of blood T cells in healthy people across ages. About the research overall: Template switching recovered approximately one barcoded beta molecule for every two T cells.

The extraction recovered at least 5 micrograms of total RNA per sample. A second 7 to 11 cycle PCR used barcoded and J-beta primers. Every single cDNA molecule received a tag from a template-switch adaptor with 12 random nucleotides. TCRdb ran MiXCR on the 5' RACE reads and lists one entry per CDR3 protein. The sample consists of roughly 730,000 distinct CDR3 sequences, roughly three fifths of them appearing once. Trimming pared 2 bases from V and 1 base from J, leaving 8 bases between. CDR1 and CDR2 from the germline V gene are SGHTA and FQGNSA. CDR3 length equals 14 residues. This clonotype was sampled from a man aged 35 to 55 in good health. The chain has TRBV7-2 and TRBJ2-5, with D possibly TRBD1 on 5 matching bases. The sequencing sample was made of blood. In nucleotides, the CDR3 is TGTGCCAGCAGCTTACCAGGGCCCCAAGAGACCCAGTACTTC. It codes for CASSLPGPQETQYF.